This TCR beta chain was profiled in a study of CD8 T cells in ankylosing spondylitis. Regarding the study as a whole: Reportedly, matched ankylosing spondylitis synovial fluid was significantly enriched for disease-linked clones. Ankylosing spondylitis blood seemed to carry a telltale TCR beta motif made of eight highly homologous variants.

A single record per CDR3 protein comes from TCRdb applying MiXCR to the 5' RACE reads. The table records about 200,000 distinct CDR3 sequences, around 25% of them present only once. This clonotype was recorded at least ten times. As yet, its antigen is unknown. This CDR3 has 17 amino acids. Looked up from germline, CDR1 is MDHEN and CDR2 is SYDVKM. Trimming took 7 bases from V and 0 from J; bases not matched to a gene: 10. This chain links TRBV28 with TRBJ2-7; TRBD2 matches at 12 bases. Sequenced: blood, either unsorted or a sorted T cell fraction (not recorded which). This TCR derives from a male donor with ankylosing spondylitis or in good health (not recorded which). The CDR3, as DNA: TGTGCCAGCACCACCTGGACTAGCGGGATTAACTCCTACGAGCAGTACTTC. Encoded protein: CASTTWTSGINSYEQYF.